This TCR beta chain was sequenced in a study of identical twins. The CDR3 spans 15 residues. This clonotype was recorded many times. Its antigen is still unknown. TCRdb redid the calling of the 5' RACE reads with MiXCR, one entry per CDR3 protein. The data hold some 97,000 distinct CDR3 sequences, with about 6.1% observed a single time. General study results and limits: While abundant cord blood beta clonotypes carried fewer insertions, memory repertoires showed no such pattern.

The clonotype was recovered from a woman aged 45-65 years in good health. Source material: memory T cells sorted from blood. V is TRBV12-1 and J is TRBJ1-5; the DNA was not used to check the table's D call, TRBD1. TRBV12-1 is shown as a pseudogene. In nucleotides, the CDR3 is TGTGCCAGCAGCGGAGTACAGGGGGCGCATCAGCCCCAGCATTTT. This sequence encodes CASSGVQGAHQPQHF.